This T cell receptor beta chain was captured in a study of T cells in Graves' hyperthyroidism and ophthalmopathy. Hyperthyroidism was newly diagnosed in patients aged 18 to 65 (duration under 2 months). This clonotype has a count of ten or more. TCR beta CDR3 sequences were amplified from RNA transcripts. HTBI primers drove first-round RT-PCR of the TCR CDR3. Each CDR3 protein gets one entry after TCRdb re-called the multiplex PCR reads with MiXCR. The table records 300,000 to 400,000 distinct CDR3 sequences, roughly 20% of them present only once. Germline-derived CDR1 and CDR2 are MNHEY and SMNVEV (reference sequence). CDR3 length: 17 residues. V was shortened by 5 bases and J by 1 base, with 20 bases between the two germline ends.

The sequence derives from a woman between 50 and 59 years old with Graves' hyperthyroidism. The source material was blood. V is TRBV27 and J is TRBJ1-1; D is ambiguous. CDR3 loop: CASSPPNTMEGNTEAFF. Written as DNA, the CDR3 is TGTGCCAGCAGTCCCCCAAACACCATGGAGGGGAACACTGAAGCTTTCTTT.